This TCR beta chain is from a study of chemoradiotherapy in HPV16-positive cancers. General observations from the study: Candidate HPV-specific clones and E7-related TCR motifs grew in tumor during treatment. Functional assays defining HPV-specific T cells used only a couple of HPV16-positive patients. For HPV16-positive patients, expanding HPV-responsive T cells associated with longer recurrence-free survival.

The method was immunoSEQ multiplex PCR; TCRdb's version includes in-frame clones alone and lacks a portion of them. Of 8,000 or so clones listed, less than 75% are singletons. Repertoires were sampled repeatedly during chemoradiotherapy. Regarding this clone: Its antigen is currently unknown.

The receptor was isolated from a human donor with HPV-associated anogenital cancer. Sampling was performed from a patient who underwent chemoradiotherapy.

The CDR3 coding sequence is TGTGCCAGCAGCCGTGGGAGCGGGACCTTTTTGGCCCAGCCCCAGCATTTT. Protein sequence: CASSRGSGTFLAQPQHF. This rearrangement joins TRBV28 to TRBJ1-5; possibly TRBD1 for D (5 bases). The CDR3 loop spans 17 amino acids. Germline V CDR1 and CDR2: MDHEN, SYDVKM. Trimming shortened V by 6 bases and J by 7 bases, and 25 bases separated the two germline ends.